These 5 T cell receptor beta chains came from one sample sequenced in a study of graft-versus-host responses after intestinal transplantation (dated by TCRdb to the early 2020s). Their recognized antigens are unknown. Read against the paper, the sample's time point label means: cells obtained before transplantation from donor or recipient. Library preparation used the immunoSEQ multiplex PCR assay. Drawn from immuneACCESS, this table holds only the in-frame rearrangements with V and J called that TCRdb kept. Clones are partly lost; checked studies trace under half to an unresolved V gene and leave the rest unexplained. This sample lists about 88,000 clones; more than 85% were detected once. The ten largest account for 0.35% of the sample. Sequencing was performed on unstimulated CD4+ T cells sorted from spleen or lymph node cells, taken before transplant. These receptors were obtained from a human donor who was the organ donor for an intestinal transplant.

The chain joins TRBV15 to TRBJ2-5; possible D gene TRBD1, 7 bases. Germline CDR1 reads LNHNV; CDR2 reads YYDKDF (reference sequence). This CDR3 is built from 18 residues. V dropped 1 base and J dropped 2 bases, with 20 bases sitting between them. CDR3 bases: TGTGCCACCAGCAGAGGCGTCGGACAGGCGGCGGGACAAGAGACCCAGTACTTC. Translating gives CATSRGVGQAAGQETQYF. Based on the CDR3 plus reference TRBV15 and TRBJ2-5, the full variable domain is DAMVIQNPRYQVTQFGKPVTLSCSQTLNHNVMYWYQQKSSQAPKLLFHYYDKDFNNEADTPDNFQSRRPNTSFCFLDIRSPGLGDTAMYLCATSRGVGQAAGQETQYFGPGTRLLVL.

V is TRBV4-1 and J is TRBJ2-2, with 7 bases identical to TRBD2. J lost 1 base, V lost 3 bases, and 17 bases had no gene match. Germline values: CDR1 MGHRA, CDR2 YSYEKL. This CDR3 is built from 20 residues. This CDR3 reads CASSHNPGWVASGNTGELFF. As DNA, the CDR3 is TGCGCCAGCAGCCATAACCCTGGATGGGTGGCTAGCGGGAACACCGGGGAGCTGTTTTTT.

This chain connects TRBV30 to TRBJ1-6, with unresolved D. The CDR3 totals 14 residues. Per germline, CDR1 GTSNPN and CDR2 SVGIG (reference sequence). CDR3 sequence reads: CAAAPRRASSPLHF. CDR3 nucleotide sequence: TGTGCGGCGGCCCCCAGGAGGGCAAGTTCACCCCTCCACTTT.

V and J are TRBV5-1 and TRBJ2-3, with 11 nucleotides matching TRBD2. V dropped 1 base and J dropped 3; count of bases not matched to a gene: 4. From germline, CDR1 is SGHRS and CDR2 YFSETQ. The CDR3 spans 16 residues. The CDR3 region has the DNA TGCGCCAGCAGCTTGTGGCTAGCGGGAGGAACAGATACGCAGTATTTT. Amino acids: CASSLWLAGGTDTQYF.

The chain has TRBV19 and TRBJ2-2; 9 bases align to TRBD2. The V segment lost 6 bases and the J segment 3 bases; nucleotides outside the gene matches: 5. This CDR3 comprises 15 residues. Looked up from germline, CDR1 is LNHDA and CDR2 is SQIVND (reference sequence). The chain's CDR3 is CASRVGLAYTGELFF. The CDR3 bases are TGTGCCAGTAGGGTAGGACTAGCGTACACCGGGGAGCTGTTTTTT.